Below, one TCR beta chain is given with its context. What it binds is not known. Sample-barcoded 5' priming and a J-beta primer mix drove a second PCR of about 7 to 11 cycles. Each cDNA was tagged by a template-switch adaptor containing 12 random nucleotides. TCRdb re-called the 5' RACE reads with MiXCR, one entry per CDR3 protein. The sample comprises approximately 800,000 distinct CDR3 sequences, around 36% of which are singletons, and 10% to 15% rests with the top ten. The entry originates in a study of blood T cells in healthy people across ages. Across the study: About one barcoded beta molecule was captured per two T cells (by template switching).

V gave up 7 bases and J gave up 2 bases; unmatched junction bases: 14. CDR3 length: 15 amino acids. The germline gives CDR1 DFQATT, CDR2 SNEGSKA (reference sequence). General study results and limits: A roughly linear fall in TCR beta diversity per million T cells was seen with increasing age. Donor CMV status, an unknown factor, possibly confounded changes in expanded clonotypes.

The chain couples TRBV20-1 to TRBJ2-7; 7 bases line up with TRBD1. The sequence came from a man aged 18 to 30 in good health. Material: blood. The CDR3 loop reads CSVRPPGQTAYEQYF. The CDR3 DNA reads as TGCAGTGTCAGGCCCCCGGGACAGACAGCCTACGAGCAGTACTTC.